This T cell receptor (beta chain) was profiled in a study of cytomegalovirus exposure and HLA in healthy donors. This clone was recorded a few times. Its cognate antigen is unknown. Study outcomes and limitations: At a 0.05 false discovery rate, a later analysis found some 18,000 TCR beta sequences to be associated with HLA alleles.

The primer mix had 60 Vbeta and 13 Jbeta primers. The data were produced by immunoSEQ multiplex PCR, yet TCRdb's version contains in-frame clones alone and is incomplete. The table includes approximately 120,000 clones, over 65% detected once. Germline assignment: CDR1 LGHNA and CDR2 YNFKEQ. The CDR3 runs 15 residues. Trimming removed 3 bases from V and 2 bases from J; junction bases left unmatched: 4. What was sequenced was PBMCs. This receptor was identified in a man aged 40-49 years in good health and CMV-seropositive. The rearrangement uses TRBV4-2 and TRBJ2-7; 10 nucleotides align to TRBD1. CDR3 region: CASSQTGTGAYEQYF. CDR3 sequence (DNA): TGTGCCAGCAGCCAGACCGGGACAGGGGCCTACGAGCAGTACTTC.